The sequence of this T cell receptor beta chain was determined in a study of cytomegalovirus exposure and HLA in healthy donors. Study at large: An early data release held around 80 million unique TCRs from HLA-typed donors. Ancestry clustering placed more than 80% of roughly 410 genotyped donors in the Caucasian-associated cluster.

PCR employed 60 Vbeta and 13 Jbeta primers. Sequencing used immunoSEQ multiplex PCR; TCRdb keeps in-frame clones, though not all of them. The table lists around 160,000 clones, approximately 77% of them singletons, with 7.4% in the top ten. This clonotype originated in a male donor in good health and CMV-seropositive. Sequencing was carried out using PBMCs.

In nucleotides, the CDR3 is TGTGCCAGTAGTGCTAGCGGGGGGGCCTACAATGAGCAGTTCTTC. It specifies CASSASGGAYNEQFF. The chain is built from TRBV19 and TRBJ2-1; 12 bases agree with TRBD2. CDR3 length: 15 amino acids. Losses at the gene ends were 5 bases for V and 2 bases for J; bases not matched to a gene: 1. CDR1 and CDR2 (germline): LNHDA, SQIVND (reference sequence).